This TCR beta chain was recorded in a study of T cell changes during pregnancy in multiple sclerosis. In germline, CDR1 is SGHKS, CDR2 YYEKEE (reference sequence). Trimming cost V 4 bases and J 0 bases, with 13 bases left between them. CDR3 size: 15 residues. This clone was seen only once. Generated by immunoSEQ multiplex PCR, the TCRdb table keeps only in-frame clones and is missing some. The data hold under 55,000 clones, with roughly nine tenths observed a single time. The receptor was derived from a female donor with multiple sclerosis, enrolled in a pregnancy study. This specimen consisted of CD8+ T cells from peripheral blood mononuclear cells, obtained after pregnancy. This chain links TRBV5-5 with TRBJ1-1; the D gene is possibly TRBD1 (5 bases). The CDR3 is CASSPMEGLNTEAFF. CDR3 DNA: TGTGCCAGCAGCCCAATGGAGGGACTGAACACTGAAGCTTTCTTT.